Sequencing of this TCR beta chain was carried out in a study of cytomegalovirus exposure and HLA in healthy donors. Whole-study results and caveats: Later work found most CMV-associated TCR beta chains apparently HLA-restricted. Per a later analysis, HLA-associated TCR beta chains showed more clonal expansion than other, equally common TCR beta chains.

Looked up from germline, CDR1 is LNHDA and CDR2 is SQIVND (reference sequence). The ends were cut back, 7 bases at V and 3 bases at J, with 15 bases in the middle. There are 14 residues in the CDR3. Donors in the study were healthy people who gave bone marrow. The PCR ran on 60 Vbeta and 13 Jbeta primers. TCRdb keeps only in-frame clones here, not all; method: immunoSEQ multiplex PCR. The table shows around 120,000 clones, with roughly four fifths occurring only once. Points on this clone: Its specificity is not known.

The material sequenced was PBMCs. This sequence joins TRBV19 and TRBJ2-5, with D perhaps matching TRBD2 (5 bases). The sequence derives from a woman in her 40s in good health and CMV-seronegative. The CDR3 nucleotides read TGTGCCAGTAACTCGTTGGGAGAGAAAGAGACCCAGTACTTC. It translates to CASNSLGEKETQYF.